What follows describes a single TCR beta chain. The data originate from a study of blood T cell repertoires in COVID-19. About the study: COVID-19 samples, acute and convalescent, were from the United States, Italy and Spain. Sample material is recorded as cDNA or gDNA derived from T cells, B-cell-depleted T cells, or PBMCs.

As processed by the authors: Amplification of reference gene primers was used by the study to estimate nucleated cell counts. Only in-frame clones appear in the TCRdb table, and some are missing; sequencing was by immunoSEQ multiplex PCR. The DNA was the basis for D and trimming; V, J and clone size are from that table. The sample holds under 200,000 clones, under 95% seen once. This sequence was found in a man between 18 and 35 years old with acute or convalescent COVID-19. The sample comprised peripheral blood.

The CDR3 reads CATSDPIAGAGETQYF. CDR3 DNA sequence: TGTGCCACCAGTGATCCAATAGCGGGAGCGGGAGAGACCCAGTACTTC. V gene TRBV24-1 combines with J gene TRBJ2-5; 9 nucleotides line up with TRBD2. The germline CDR1 and CDR2 sequences are KGHDR and SFDVKD. The CDR3 has 16 amino acids. V trimming: 3 bases; J trimming: 4 bases; junction bases outside the gene matches: 8.